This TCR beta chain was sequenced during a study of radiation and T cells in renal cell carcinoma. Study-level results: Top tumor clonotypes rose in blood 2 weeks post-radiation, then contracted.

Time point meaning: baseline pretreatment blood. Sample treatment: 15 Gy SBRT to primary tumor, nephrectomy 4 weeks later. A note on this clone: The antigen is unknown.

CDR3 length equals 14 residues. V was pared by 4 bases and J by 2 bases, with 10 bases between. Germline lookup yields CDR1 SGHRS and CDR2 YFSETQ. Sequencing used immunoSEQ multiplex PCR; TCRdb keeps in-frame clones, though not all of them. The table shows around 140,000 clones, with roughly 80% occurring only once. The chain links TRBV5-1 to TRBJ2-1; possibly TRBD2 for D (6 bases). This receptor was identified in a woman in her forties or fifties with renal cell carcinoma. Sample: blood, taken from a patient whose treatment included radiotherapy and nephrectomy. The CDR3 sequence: CASSGGLPYNEQFF. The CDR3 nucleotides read TGCGCCAGCAGCGGGGGACTTCCCTACAATGAGCAGTTCTTC.